These 17 T cell receptor beta chains were all obtained from the same sample, sequenced in a study of tumor-infiltrating lymphocytes in primary liver carcinoma. Unsorted whole blood yielded blood RNA, and germline DNA was extracted as well. The template, approximately 500 ng total RNA, yielded TCR beta cDNA made with a constant-region primer. Three nested multiplex PCR rounds, a slightly modified ARM-PCR method, built the TCR beta libraries. With TRBV1-TRBV30 forward primers and a C-beta reverse primer, the first two PCR rounds were run for 9 to 10 cycles each. TCRdb analysed the multiplex PCR reads with MiXCR anew, one entry per CDR3 protein. This table has about 300,000 distinct CDR3 sequences, 55% to 65% appearing once. The sequenced material came from peripheral blood. The receptors were sampled from a man in his forties with primary liver carcinoma and hepatitis B virus infection.

This clonotype is medium-sized within its sample. V and J are TRBV11-2 and TRBJ2-1; D gene uncertain. Trimming took off 5 bases at V and 8 bases at J, with 10 bases between the two ends. Germline CDR1 SGHAT, CDR2 FQNNGV. This CDR3 has 12 amino acids. The CDR3 nucleotides are TGTGCCAGCAGCACCGGGCTCGATGAGCAGTTCTTC. It codes for CASSTGLDEQFF.

In the case of this clonotype: Just one base apart from a much larger clone, this may be a read error. The chain uses TRBV12-3 or TRBV12-4 and TRBJ2-2; D possibly corresponds to TRBD1 (6 bases). The CDR3 consists of 14 residues. The CDR3 region has the DNA TGTGCCAGCAAGGGGGTATCGAACATCGGGGAGCTGTTTTTT. Amino acid sequence: CASKGVSNIGELFF.

About this clonotype: One junction end disagrees with the germline gene, perhaps due to a read error. The CDR3 loop reads CGVDPTDTQYF. The CDR3 region has the DNA TGCGGCGTTGATCCAACAGATACGCAGTATTTT. V is TRBV29-1 and J is TRBJ2-3; D remains unclear. Germline CDR1 SQVTM, CDR2 ANQGSEA. The CDR3 consists of 11 residues.

Comments on this clonotype: This likely comes from a read error, as the CDR3 has no conserved phenylalanine or tryptophan at its end. The J gene is TRBJ1-1, the V gene TRBV5-1, with unresolved D. The germline V gene encodes CDR1 SGHRS and CDR2 YFSETQ. Trimming pared 4 bases from V and 1 base from J, leaving 8 bases between. CDR3 size: 13 residues. This CDR3 is CASSRGQNTEAFL. In DNA form, the CDR3 reads TGCGCCAGCAGCCGAGGCCAGAACACTGAAGCTTTCTTA.

This rearrangement joins TRBV10-2 to TRBJ2-7; D may correspond to TRBD1 or TRBD2 (5 bases each). Per the germline V gene, CDR1 is WSHSY and CDR2 is SAAADI. V was shortened by 7 bases and J by 6 bases, with 19 bases between the two germline ends. The CDR3 runs 14 residues. In DNA, the CDR3 is TGCGCCAGCACCCTCACTCCGGGACGGGGCGAGCAGTACTTC. Amino acid sequence: CASTLTPGRGEQYF.

This clonotype was picked up a small number of times. The chain uses TRBV30 and TRBJ1-1, with D possibly being TRBD1 (5 bases). Looked up from germline, CDR1 is GTSNPN and CDR2 is SVGIG (reference sequence). The CDR3 consists of 15 residues. The germline V and J ends were trimmed by 0 bases and 10 bases, with 21 bases remaining between them. CDR3 sequence (DNA): TGTGCCTGGAGTGTAGGGCTTCAGCTCACCGGGGGAGCTTTCTTT. Residues: CAWSVGLQLTGGAFF.

For this clonotype: A junction end diverges from the germline sequence, so it may reflect a read error. The rearrangement uses TRBV6-5 and TRBJ2-2; D gene ambiguous. There are 19 residues in the CDR3. CDR1 and CDR2 from the germline V gene are MNHEY and SVGAGI. The CDR3 sequence is CASSHSSPAMLPATGELFF. CDR3 DNA sequence: TGTGCCAGCAGTCACTCGAGTCCCGCCATGTTACCCGCCACCGGGGAGCTGTTTTTT.

Regarding this clonotype: A much larger clone lies one base from this, so it may be a read error. Here the CDR3 omits its conserved ending phenylalanine or tryptophan, so a read error is the likely source. The V gene is TRBV12-3 or TRBV12-4, the J gene TRBJ1-5; D is possibly TRBD1 (6 bases). The CDR3 is made up of 15 amino acids. With 2 bases removed from V and 3 bases from J, the gap between germline ends came to 11 bases. CDR3 bases: TGTGCCAGCAGTTTATCGGGACATATCAATCAGCCCCAGCATTTA. It translates to CASSLSGHINQPQHL.

The V call is TRBV5-4, the J call TRBJ1-1, with D possibly TRBD1 on 6 matching bases. There are 16 residues in the CDR3. V dropped 3 bases and J dropped 1 base, with 16 bases sitting between them. Germline V gene sequence: CDR1 SGHNT, CDR2 YYREEE (reference sequence). CDR3 DNA: TGTGCCAGCAGCTCAGGGGAGCGGGGACGGAACACTGAAGCTTTCTTT. Its translation is CASSSGERGRNTEAFF.

A note on this clonotype: Without the conserved terminal phenylalanine or tryptophan, this CDR3 likely stems from a read error. V usage is TRBV12-3 or TRBV12-4 and J usage is TRBJ1-5, with D perhaps TRBD1 (5 bases). The CDR3 is made up of 15 amino acids. Trimming removed 6 bases from V and 4 bases from J, with 16 bases in between. CDR3 sequence: CASRGQGDRNQPQHL. The CDR3 DNA reads as TGTGCCAGCAGGGGGCAGGGAGATAGAAATCAGCCCCAGCATCTT.

Of note for this clonotype: A much larger clone sits a single nucleotide away, making a read error possible. The V and J genes are TRBV12-5 and TRBJ2-1; 11 bases are shared with TRBD1. V shed 5 bases and J 9 bases; nucleotides not matched to a gene: 9. Germline V CDR1 and CDR2: LGHNT, FRNRAP. The CDR3 runs 15 residues. CDR3 DNA sequence: TGTGCTAGTGGTCTAGGACAGGGGGCTGGCACTGAGCAGTTCTTC. It translates to CASGLGQGAGTEQFF.

This clonotype was found many times. The chain joins TRBV7-9 to TRBJ2-1, with 10 bases lining up with TRBD2. The CDR3 loop spans 16 amino acids. Losses at the gene ends were 5 bases for V and 10 bases for J; bases not matched to a gene: 14. Germline CDR1 SEHNR, CDR2 FQNEAQ (reference sequence). CDR3 loop: CASSPPSGRKSGEQFF. The DNA of the CDR3 is TGTGCCAGCAGCCCCCCTAGCGGGAGAAAGAGTGGCGAGCAGTTCTTC.

This clonotype was observed once. The rearrangement uses TRBV5-1 and TRBJ2-7; no definite D call. CDR1 SGHRS and CDR2 YFSETQ come from the germline V gene. Trimming pared 0 bases from V and 1 base from J, leaving 8 bases between. The length of the CDR3 is 14 residues. CDR3 coding DNA: TGCGCCAGCAGCTTGGGCGGTGCGTCCTACGAGCAGTACTTC. This translates into CASSLGGASYEQYF.

V is TRBV6-1 and J is TRBJ2-7; 9 nucleotides match TRBD2. The V and J ends lost 7 bases and 6 bases, in that order; junction bases with no gene match: 7. This CDR3 region has 13 residues. CDR1 is MNHNS, CDR2 SASEGT, per germline. The CDR3 DNA reads as TGTGCCAGCAACGGACTAGCGCTGGGCGAGCAGTACTTC. Protein: CASNGLALGEQYF.

This clonotype was seen just once. A read error is possible here, since a much larger clone lies one base away. DNA of the CDR3: TGTGCCAGCAGTCCGACAGGTCCAACTAACTATGACTACACCTTC. This translates into CASSPTGPTNYDYTF. The J gene is TRBJ1-2, the V gene TRBV12-3 or TRBV12-4; maybe TRBD1 (6 bases). CDR3 length equals 15 residues.

Details on this clonotype: The CDR3 ends on some other residue instead of the conserved phenylalanine or tryptophan, so this is likely a read error. CDR3 sequence (DNA): TGTGCCAGCAGCTTAAGATGGGCTAGCGCTAGCACAGATACGCAGCATTCT. This sequence encodes CASSLRWASASTDTQHS. V usage is TRBV11-1 and J usage is TRBJ2-3; D is ambiguous. The end of the DNA aligns better with TRBJ1-5, so the J call may be wrong. Germline V lookup: CDR1 SGHAT, CDR2 FQDESV (reference sequence). This CDR3 region has 17 residues.

This clonotype was recorded many times. V usage is TRBV29-1 and J usage is TRBJ1-5; 9 bases line up with TRBD1. CDR1 and CDR2 (germline): SQVTM, ANQGSEA. Germline trimming cut 5 bases from V and 7 bases from J; bases unmatched to any gene: 6. The CDR3 has 13 residues. CDR3 nucleotides: TGCAGCGTTATGGGACAGGGTGGGCAGCCCCAGCATTTT. This gives the protein CSVMGQGGQPQHF.